Included here is one T cell receptor beta chain sequence, with context. These data originate in a study of blood T cell repertoires in COVID-19. About the research overall: Some COVID-19 samples were acute and others convalescent; all came from the United States, Italy and Spain.

In the original analysis: Amplifying reference gene primers gave estimates of nucleated cell counts. Clones were read by immunoSEQ multiplex PCR, and TCRdb kept only the in-frame ones, dropping some. V and J calls and clone size come straight from that table; D and trimming were deduced from the DNA. The sample consists of tens of thousands of clones, over 80% of them appearing once. The V end lost 4 bases, the J end lost 4 bases, and 14 bases lay between the germline ends. The CDR3 is 15 amino acids. Germline V gene sequence: CDR1 SEHNR, CDR2 FQNEAQ (reference sequence). This chain links TRBV7-9 with TRBJ1-3, with a weak D call TRBD1 (6 bases). This TCR derives from a human donor in a cohort sampled during active COVID-19. The material sequenced was peripheral blood. The DNA for the CDR3 is TGTGCCAGCAGCTCCATTCTGGGGGCCGGAAACACCATATATTTT. It is translated as CASSSILGAGNTIYF.